Each of the 27 T cell receptor beta chains below was sequenced from the same sample in a study of lymphopenia after photon versus proton radiotherapy. Sequenced by immunoSEQ multiplex PCR; TCRdb stores in-frame clones only, minus some. There are tens of thousands of clones in the sample; around 86% occur only once, and 10% to 12% lies in the top ten. Sample: peripheral blood, taken from a patient treated with proton-based radiotherapy. The receptors derive from a man at least 80 years old with esophageal cancer.

A single count supports this clone. The rearrangement uses TRBV7-3 and TRBJ2-2; TRBD2 is a possible D gene (5 bases). V was trimmed by 1 base and J by 7 bases, leaving 13 bases between them. In germline, CDR1 is SGHTA, CDR2 FQGTGA. The CDR3 has 15 amino acids. CDR3 in amino acids: CASSLIGGGGGELFF. CDR3 in DNA: TGTGCCAGCAGCTTAATTGGAGGAGGAGGCGGGGAGCTGTTTTTT.

The V call is TRBV29-1, the J call TRBJ1-2; tentative D call: TRBD1 (5 bases). The V gene lost 1 base and the J gene lost 6 bases, with 15 bases spanning the gap. This CDR3 comprises 14 residues. CDR1 is SQVTM and CDR2 is ANQGSEA in the germline V gene. The CDR3 reads CSVEGTGGRNGYTF. CDR3 DNA: TGCAGCGTTGAAGGAACCGGGGGAAGGAATGGCTACACCTTC.

This clone has only one observation. In DNA, the CDR3 is TGTGCCAGCAGCTCACGGGGCAATTACAATGAGCAGTTCTTC. Amino acids: CASSSRGNYNEQFF. The chain combines TRBV11-2 with TRBJ2-1; D could derive from TRBD1 or TRBD2 (5 bases each). Germline values: CDR1 SGHAT, CDR2 FQNNGV. V was pared by 4 bases and J by 4 bases, with 11 bases between. The CDR3 is 14 residues long.

This sequence joins TRBV7-9 and TRBJ2-5; possibly TRBD1 for D (6 bases). The V end lost 5 bases, the J end lost 3 bases, and 10 bases lay between the germline ends. The germline V gene has CDR1 SEHNR and CDR2 FQNEAQ (reference sequence). The CDR3 length is 13 residues. Written as DNA, the CDR3 is TGTGCCAGCAGCCCATCAGGGGAAGAGACCCAGTACTTC. Translated, it gives CASSPSGEETQYF.

This clone was seen a handful of times. The chain is built from TRBV18 and TRBJ1-3, with TRBD1 identical over 7 bases. CDR3 length: 17 residues. Germline V gene data show CDR1 as KGHSH and CDR2 as LQKENI. J was trimmed by 0 bases and V by 3 bases; bases with no gene match: 8. The CDR3 loop is CASSPTIGQDSGNTIYF. CDR3 DNA: TGTGCCAGCTCACCTACCATAGGACAGGACTCTGGAAACACCATATATTTT.

This chain links TRBV5-4 with TRBJ2-3; 7 positions match TRBD2. Trimming cost V 4 bases and J 0 bases; bases outside gene matches: 5. CDR1 and CDR2 from the germline V gene are SGHNT and YYREEE (reference sequence). CDR3 length: 15 residues. CDR3 nucleotides: TGTGCCAGCAGCCGTGGTAGCGGGAGCACAGATACGCAGTATTTT. This translates into CASSRGSGSTDTQYF.

The V call is TRBV7-8, the J call TRBJ1-5; D gene ambiguous. The CDR3 length is 14 residues. The V gene lost 1 base and the J gene lost 3 bases, with 7 bases spanning the gap. CDR1 is SGHVS, CDR2 FQNEAQ, per germline. DNA for the CDR3: TGTGCCAGCAGCTTAGGTTGGGCCAATCAGCCCCAGCATTTT. This codes for CASSLGWANQPQHF. Combining the CDR3 with reference TRBV7-8 and TRBJ1-5 gives the whole variable domain GAGVSQSPRYKVAKRGQDVALRCDPISGHVSLFWYQQALGQGPEFLTYFQNEAQLDKSGLPSDRFFAERPEGSVSTLKIQRTQQEDSAVYLCASSLGWANQPQHFGDGTRLSIL.

This rearrangement joins TRBV7-9 to TRBJ2-3, with a possible D match to TRBD1 (5 bases). V shed 5 bases and J shed 4 bases, with 10 bases lying between them. CDR3 length: 13 residues. Germline V CDR1 and CDR2: SEHNR, FQNEAQ (reference sequence). The CDR3 loop reads CASSPRGPDTQYF. The CDR3 region has the DNA TGTGCCAGCAGCCCAAGGGGTCCAGATACGCAGTATTTT.

This chain links TRBV9 with TRBJ1-2; 9 bases fit TRBD1. CDR3 length: 15 residues. Germline V gene sequence: CDR1 SGDLS, CDR2 YYNGEE. After removal of 4 bases from V and 7 bases from J, the junction contained 11 bases not matched to a gene. CDR3 DNA sequence: TGTGCCAGCAGCCTTTCGGGGACAGGGAACGGTGGCTACACCTTC. It yields the protein CASSLSGTGNGGYTF.

The chain employs TRBV7-2 and TRBJ2-4, with 7 bases lining up with TRBD1. The ends lost 5 bases at V and 0 bases at J; junction bases unmatched: 10. This CDR3 has 17 residues. The V gene's germline CDR1 is SGHTA and CDR2 FQGNSA. The CDR3 protein is CASSPLQTGLAKNIQYF. The DNA for the CDR3 is TGTGCCAGCAGCCCCTTACAGACAGGGTTAGCCAAAAACATTCAGTACTTC.

CDR3: CASSPGGLYEQYF. The CDR3 nucleotides read TGTGCCAGCAGCCCCGGAGGGCTCTACGAGCAGTACTTC. The chain recombines TRBV11-2 with TRBJ2-7, with a tentative D call TRBD2 (6 bases). Germline CDR1 reads SGHAT; CDR2 reads FQNNGV. The CDR3 runs 13 residues. The V gene lost 5 bases and the J gene lost 3 bases, with 11 bases spanning the gap. Full variable domain (outside the CDR3, taken from reference TRBV11-2 and TRBJ2-7): EAGVAQSPRYKIIEKRQSVAFWCNPISGHATLYWYQQILGQGPKLLIQFQNNGVVDDSQLPKDRFSAERLKGVDSTLKIQPAKLEDSAVYLCASSPGGLYEQYFGPGTRLTVT.

This clone turned up a few times. This rearrangement joins TRBV9 to TRBJ1-3; D remains ambiguous. Germline V gene sequence: CDR1 SGDLS, CDR2 YYNGEE. The CDR3 consists of 15 residues. Between the trimmed V and J ends, which lost 0 bases and 3 bases, there was a span of 10 bases. The CDR3 sequence: CASSVEGNGGNTIYF. DNA for the CDR3: TGTGCCAGCAGCGTAGAAGGGAATGGTGGAAACACCATATATTTT.

CDR3 nucleotide sequence: TGTGCCAGCAGTAAGGACAGTGATAATCAGCCCCAGCATTTT. Its protein is CASSKDSDNQPQHF. This chain uses TRBV2 with TRBJ1-5, with D maybe TRBD1 (6 bases). This CDR3 has 14 residues. The germline V and J ends were trimmed by 5 bases and 4 bases, with 12 bases remaining between them. Per the germline V gene, CDR1 is SNHLY and CDR2 is FYNNEI. Using reference TRBV2 and TRBJ1-5 for the parts outside the CDR3, the full variable domain is EPEVTQTPSHQVTQMGQEVILRCVPISNHLYFYWYRQILGQKVEFLVSFYNNEISEKSEIFDDQFSVERPDGSNFTLKIRSTKLEDSAMYFCASSKDSDNQPQHFGDGTRLSIL.

This rearrangement joins TRBV5-4 to TRBJ1-1; D remains ambiguous. The CDR3 consists of 14 residues. V was shortened by 0 bases and J by 1 base, with 7 bases between the two germline ends. Germline values: CDR1 SGHNT, CDR2 YYREEE (reference sequence). CDR3 sequence (DNA): TGTGCCAGCAGCTTGGACAACGGGAACACTGAAGCTTTCTTT. This sequence encodes CASSLDNGNTEAFF. The full variable domain, rest sourced from reference TRBV5-4 and TRBJ1-1, is ETGVTQSPTHLIKTRGQQVTLRCSSQSGHNTVSWYQQALGQGPQFIFQYYREEENGRGNFPPRFSGLQFPNYSSELNVNALELDDSALYLCASSLDNGNTEAFFGQGTRLTVV.

CDR3 loop: CASRRDRGPDGYTF. The CDR3 region has the DNA TGTGCCAGCAGAAGGGACAGGGGGCCCGATGGCTACACCTTC. This chain joins TRBV2 and TRBJ1-2; 12 bases map to TRBD1. CDR3 length: 14 residues. V lost 6 bases, J lost 6 bases, and 5 bases stayed unmatched. Germline V gene sequence: CDR1 SNHLY, CDR2 FYNNEI. Filled out from reference TRBV2 and TRBJ1-2, the complete variable domain reads EPEVTQTPSHQVTQMGQEVILRCVPISNHLYFYWYRQILGQKVEFLVSFYNNEISEKSEIFDDQFSVERPDGSNFTLKIRSTKLEDSAMYFCASRRDRGPDGYTFGSGTRLTVV.

This clone was seen just once. This rearrangement joins TRBV7-9 to TRBJ2-3; D possibly uses TRBD1 or TRBD2 (5 bases each). V lost 5 bases and J lost 6, with 12 bases in between. Germline CDR1 and CDR2: SEHNR and FQNEAQ (reference sequence). The CDR3 has 13 amino acids. CDR3 DNA: TGTGCCAGCAGCCTAGGGACCGCCGATACGCAGTATTTT. It is translated as CASSLGTADTQYF.

In DNA form, the CDR3 reads TGTGCCAGCTCACATCCGCGGAGGAATGAGCAGTTCTTC. Protein: CASSHPRRNEQFF. This rearrangement joins TRBV18 to TRBJ2-1; tentative D call: TRBD2 (5 bases). The length of the CDR3 is 13 residues. V lost 4 bases and J lost 7, with 11 bases in between. Germline CDR1 KGHSH, CDR2 LQKENI.

The chain uses TRBV7-9 and TRBJ2-2; perhaps TRBD2 as D (7 bases). The CDR3 spans 16 residues. V dropped 5 bases and J dropped 4 bases, with 17 bases sitting between them. Germline assignment: CDR1 SEHNR and CDR2 FQNEAQ (reference sequence). The CDR3 spells CASSPRGGRFTGELFF. The CDR3 coding sequence is TGTGCCAGCAGCCCTAGGGGGGGCCGTTTCACCGGGGAGCTGTTTTTT.

The chain uses TRBV18 and TRBJ2-1; a possible D gene is TRBD2 (6 bases). This CDR3 has 11 amino acids. V lost 6 bases and J lost 11, with 11 bases in between. Germline assignment: CDR1 KGHSH and CDR2 LQKENI. The CDR3 nucleotides read TGTGCCAGCTCGCCAGGGAGGAAGCAGTTCTTC. Encoded protein: CASSPGRKQFF.

The sample holds a few counts of this clone. CDR3 region: CASTRQRQGNTEAFF. DNA of the CDR3: TGTGCCAGCACCCGACAGCGACAAGGGAACACTGAAGCTTTCTTT. This chain joins TRBV21-1 and TRBJ1-1; TRBD1 is the table's D call, not checked against the DNA. TRBV21-1 is deemed a pseudogene. The CDR3 loop spans 15 amino acids.

The CDR3 region has the DNA TGTGCCAGCAGCCCCGGAGGGCTAGCGGGAGATTTCGGGGAGCTGTTTTTT. Translating gives CASSPGGLAGDFGELFF. V gene TRBV7-9 combines with J gene TRBJ2-2, with TRBD2 identical over 10 bases. J was trimmed by 7 bases and V by 5 bases; bases with no gene match: 13. The CDR3 spans 17 residues. Looked up from germline, CDR1 is SEHNR and CDR2 is FQNEAQ (reference sequence). The full variable domain, with the rest looked up from reference TRBV7-9 and TRBJ2-2, is DTGVSQNPRHKITKRGQNVTFRCDPISEHNRLYWYRQTLGQGPEFLTYFQNEAQLEKSRLLSDRFSAERPKGSFSTLEIQRTEQGDSAMYLCASSPGGLAGDFGELFFGEGSRLTVL.

This chain joins TRBV2 and TRBJ1-1; no definite D call. The CDR3 is 13 residues long. Per germline, CDR1 SNHLY and CDR2 FYNNEI. V lost 0 bases and J lost 9, with 11 bases in between. The CDR3 is CASSEALRQKAFF. CDR3 DNA: TGTGCCAGCAGTGAAGCGCTGCGGCAGAAAGCTTTCTTT.

V gene TRBV6-1 combines with J gene TRBJ1-4; tentative D call: TRBD1 (5 bases). CDR3 length: 16 residues. Trimming removed 1 base from V and 8 bases from J, with 17 bases in between. From germline, CDR1 is MNHNS and CDR2 SASEGT. DNA for the CDR3: TGTGCCAGCAGTGAAGTCGTCTGGGGCTACGGAGAAAAACTGTTTTTT. Translated: CASSEVVWGYGEKLFF.

The chain is built from TRBV27 and TRBJ2-2; D might be TRBD1 or TRBD2, each matching 7 bases. CDR1 is MNHEY, CDR2 SMNVEV, per germline (reference sequence). V lost 8 bases and J 4 bases, leaving 17 bases between the germline ends. The CDR3 contains 15 residues. In DNA form, the CDR3 reads TGTGCCAGCGGCAAACAGGGGACTATCACCGGGGAGCTGTTTTTT. This codes for CASGKQGTITGELFF.

The chain links TRBV7-2 to TRBJ2-7; D remains unclear. Germline V CDR1 and CDR2: SGHTA, FQGNSA. The V end was cut by 3 bases, the J end by 2 bases, with 8 bases between. The CDR3 sequence is 13 residues long. CDR3 sequence: CASSLIGTYEQYF. The CDR3, as DNA: TGTGCCAGCAGCTTGATCGGAACCTACGAGCAGTACTTC.

The chain employs TRBV6-6 and TRBJ2-5, with 13 nucleotides matching TRBD2. The CDR3 is made up of 14 amino acids. The V gene end was trimmed by 6 bases and the J gene end by 5 bases; junction bases not matched to a gene: 3. Germline assignment: CDR1 MNHNY and CDR2 SVGAGI (reference sequence). Here the CDR3 reads CASSRTSGSETQYF. The CDR3 region has the DNA TGTGCCAGCAGCCGGACTAGCGGGAGTGAGACCCAGTACTTC.

The V gene is TRBV13, the J gene TRBJ2-3; 7 bases are shared with TRBD2. Losses at the gene ends were 5 bases for V and 2 bases for J; bases not matched to a gene: 13. Germline V lookup: CDR1 PRHDT, CDR2 FYEKMQ (reference sequence). The CDR3 runs 17 residues. CDR3 in amino acids: CASSPPHRSGDTDTQYF. The CDR3 nucleotides read TGTGCCAGCAGCCCGCCCCATCGGAGCGGGGACACAGATACGCAGTATTTT.